Following are 27 T cell receptor beta chains from one sample sequenced in a study of shared clonotypes between healthy human individuals. TCRdb's copy holds only in-frame clones and misses some; the assay was immunoSEQ multiplex PCR. The sample yields about 2 million clones, roughly 94% seen once. The specimen sequenced was naive CD4+ T cells sorted from blood. Subset meaning: CD45RA+ positively selected. All receptors come from a man in his late teens or twenties in good health.

The CDR3 coding sequence is TGTGCCAGCAGCGTCGGTATGGGCCTTGAGCAGTTCTTC. Translating it yields CASSVGMGLEQFF. The chain recombines TRBV7-9 with TRBJ2-1; D uncertain. This CDR3 region has 13 residues. V lost 5 bases and J 9 bases, leaving 14 bases between the germline ends. Germline CDR1 SEHNR, CDR2 FQNEAQ (reference sequence).

This clone was detected a few times. CDR3 sequence reads: CASSLVGLGNQPQHF. The CDR3 DNA reads TGTGCCAGCAGCTTAGTGGGGCTTGGTAATCAGCCCCAGCATTTT. The chain has TRBV5-5 and TRBJ1-5; maybe TRBD1 (5 bases). Germline V CDR1 and CDR2: SGHKS, YYEKEE (reference sequence). V lost 2 bases, J lost 4 bases, and 13 bases lay in between. The CDR3 runs 15 residues.

V is TRBV9 and J is TRBJ2-7; D could derive from TRBD1 or TRBD2 (5 bases each). Trimming removed 0 bases at V and 0 bases at J, with 10 bases between. Germline lookup yields CDR1 SGDLS and CDR2 YYNGEE. The CDR3 is made up of 15 amino acids. Here the CDR3 reads CASSVGWDGSYEQYF. The CDR3 region has the DNA TGTGCCAGCAGCGTAGGCTGGGACGGCTCCTACGAGCAGTACTTC.

The sample holds one count of this clone. J is TRBJ1-2 and V is TRBV9; tentatively, D is TRBD1 (6 bases). The CDR3 has 15 amino acids. The V and J ends lost 0 bases and 8 bases respectively, with 17 bases between them. The germline CDR1 and CDR2 sequences are SGDLS and YYNGEE. This chain's CDR3 is CASSVEGERRKGYTF. CDR3 in DNA: TGTGCCAGCAGCGTAGAGGGGGAACGGCGTAAGGGCTACACCTTC.

This clone was seen a handful of times. The sample carries other DNA sequences with the same CDR3. V gene TRBV18 combines with J gene TRBJ2-5; D uncertain. This CDR3 has 13 amino acids. The germline V gene has CDR1 KGHSH and CDR2 LQKENI. V was clipped by 3 bases and J by 1 base, with 6 bases between them. CDR3 loop: CASSPGVQETQYF. The CDR3 DNA follows: TGTGCCAGCTCACCGGGCGTCCAAGAGACCCAGTACTTC. The whole variable domain, filled in from reference TRBV18 and TRBJ2-5, reads NAGVMQNPRHLVRRRGQEARLRCSPMKGHSHVYWYRQLPEEGLKFMVYLQKENIIDESGMPKERFSAEFPKEGPSILRIQQVVRGDSAAYFCASSPGVQETQYFGPGTRLLVL.

This sequence joins TRBV6-1 and TRBJ2-1; D is possibly TRBD2 (5 bases). This CDR3 spans 16 amino acids. Germline V gives CDR1 MNHNS, CDR2 SASEGT. Between the trimmed V and J ends, which lost 4 bases and 0 bases, there was a span of 13 bases. CDR3 sequence (DNA): TGTGCCAGCAGTGCCTTAGCGCTGGGCTCCTACAATGAGCAGTTCTTC. The encoded protein is CASSALALGSYNEQFF.

The V and J genes are TRBV5-1 and TRBJ1-1; the D gene is possibly TRBD1 (5 bases). Germline V gene lookup returns CDR1 SGHRS and CDR2 YFSETQ. The CDR3 has 15 residues. Trimming cost V 3 bases and J 4 bases, with 16 bases left between them. The CDR3 DNA reads TGCGCCAGCAGCTCGGCACCGGGGGTGCCCACTGAAGCTTTCTTT. Amino acids: CASSSAPGVPTEAFF.

The genes are TRBV7-6 and TRBJ1-4; 9 bases agree with TRBD1. V dropped 6 bases and J dropped 4; count of bases not matched to a gene: 12. The germline CDR1 and CDR2 sequences are SGHVS and FNYEAQ. This CDR3 has 17 amino acids. This chain's CDR3 is CASSSGTGNWGNEKLFF. For the CDR3, the DNA is TGTGCCAGCAGTTCCGGGACAGGGAATTGGGGTAATGAAAAACTGTTTTTT.

In DNA, the CDR3 is TGCGCCAGCATCGGGACAGGGTACGAGCAGTACTTC. This encodes CASIGTGYEQYF. The chain links TRBV10-2 to TRBJ2-7, with 9 bases lining up with TRBD1. The CDR3 extends over 12 amino acids. CDR1 is WSHSY and CDR2 is SAAADI in the germline V gene. With V trimmed by 7 bases and J by 4 bases, 2 bases remained unmatched.

The chain has TRBV11-3 and TRBJ2-2; D is undetermined. The CDR3 has 13 residues. In germline, CDR1 is SGHNT, CDR2 YENEEA. Trimming pared 6 bases from V and 5 bases from J, leaving 10 bases between. The CDR3 is CASSPMWTGELFF. CDR3 coding DNA: TGTGCCAGCAGTCCTATGTGGACCGGGGAGCTGTTTTTT. The full variable domain, its missing parts supplied by reference TRBV11-3 and TRBJ2-2, is EAGVVQSPRYKIIEKKQPVAFWCNPISGHNTLYWYLQNLGQGPELLIRYENEEAVDDSQLPKDRFSAERLKGVDSTLKIQPAELGDSAVYLCASSPMWTGELFFGEGSRLTVL.

This chain links TRBV6-5 with TRBJ1-1, with 8 bases fitting TRBD1. From germline, CDR1 is MNHEY and CDR2 SVGAGI. V gave up 5 bases and J gave up 7 bases; unmatched junction bases: 3. The CDR3 totals 12 residues. CDR3 sequence reads: CASSQDRGEAFF. The DNA for the CDR3 is TGTGCCAGCAGTCAAGACAGGGGTGAAGCTTTCTTT.

The CDR3 DNA is TGTGCCATCAGCGACACTTCGAATGAAAAACTGTTTTTT. It yields the protein CAISDTSNEKLFF. This chain joins TRBV10-3 and TRBJ1-4; D gene ambiguous. The CDR3 extends over 13 amino acids. Germline V gene lookup returns CDR1 ENHRY and CDR2 SYGVKD. V lost 6 bases and J lost 5, with 10 bases in between.

This clone was observed a single time. The V and J genes are TRBV15 and TRBJ1-1; perhaps TRBD1 as D (6 bases). This CDR3 comprises 15 residues. V was pared by 0 bases and J by 1 base, with 9 bases between. CDR1 LNHNV and CDR2 YYDKDF come from the germline V gene (reference sequence). CDR3 DNA: TGTGCCACCAGCAGAGAGGACAGAGGGAACACTGAAGCTTTCTTT. It translates to CATSREDRGNTEAFF.

The genes are TRBV6-1 and TRBJ2-7, with 9 bases fitting TRBD2. Germline CDR1 is MNHNS and CDR2 is SASEGT. The CDR3 spans 15 residues. V lost 7 bases to trimming and J lost 5 bases; unmatched junction nucleotides: 12. The CDR3 DNA reads TGTGCCAGCACGGGGGTTAGCGGGAGTCCCCACGAGCAGTACTTC. It yields the protein CASTGVSGSPHEQYF.

Concerning this clone: Distinct nucleotide sequences in the sample also encode this CDR3. This chain connects TRBV5-1 to TRBJ1-4; D unclear. The CDR3 spans 14 residues. Germline loops: CDR1 SGHRS, CDR2 YFSETQ. Trimming left V 0 bases short and J 4 bases short, with 7 bases between. CDR3 sequence reads: CASSLGGLNEKLFF. The CDR3 bases are TGCGCCAGCAGCTTGGGAGGACTTAATGAAAAACTGTTTTTT.

The genes are TRBV6-5 and TRBJ2-1; D may be TRBD2 (5 bases). CDR1 is MNHEY, CDR2 SVGAGI, per germline. The V end lost 6 bases, the J end lost 12 bases, and 18 bases lay between the germline ends. CDR3 length: 13 residues. CDR3 region: CASRASERDRQFF. CDR3 sequence (DNA): TGTGCCAGCAGGGCGTCGGAGAGGGATAGGCAGTTCTTC.

Remarks on this clone: Other DNA sequences of this sample code for an identical CDR3. The chain recombines TRBV6-5 with TRBJ2-7, with 9 bases lining up with TRBD2. The V gene end was trimmed by 0 bases and the J gene end by 4 bases; junction bases not matched to a gene: 7. Germline lookup yields CDR1 MNHEY and CDR2 SVGAGI. The CDR3 sequence is 16 residues long. CDR3 in DNA: TGTGCCAGCAGTTACTCGGTCGCGGGAGGGGCGTACGAGCAGTACTTC. Translated: CASSYSVAGGAYEQYF.

The V gene is TRBV15, the J gene TRBJ2-7; perhaps TRBD1 as D (6 bases). The CDR3 contains 12 residues. V was shortened by 4 bases and J by 5 bases, with 9 bases between the two germline ends. Germline V gives CDR1 LNHNV, CDR2 YYDKDF (reference sequence). The CDR3 DNA is TGTGCCACCAGCACAGGGGCCAACGAGCAGTACTTC. It encodes CATSTGANEQYF.

The CDR3 spells CASSLSRMSSYNEQFF. In DNA, the CDR3 is TGTGCCAGCAGCTTATCCCGAATGAGCTCCTACAATGAGCAGTTCTTC. The rearrangement joins TRBV11-2 to TRBJ2-1; D not certain. This CDR3 has 16 amino acids. Germline V gives CDR1 SGHAT, CDR2 FQNNGV. Trimming shortened V by 2 bases and J by 0 bases, and 11 bases separated the two germline ends.

V gene TRBV5-4 combines with J gene TRBJ2-2, with TRBD1 as a possible D gene (5 bases). The V gene lost 3 bases and the J gene lost 1 base, with 10 bases spanning the gap. Germline CDR1 and CDR2: SGHNT and YYREEE (reference sequence). CDR3 length equals 15 residues. The CDR3 spells CASSWGRVNTGELFF. CDR3 nucleotides: TGTGCCAGCAGCTGGGGCAGGGTGAACACCGGGGAGCTGTTTTTT.

The rearrangement links TRBV7-6 to TRBJ1-1; the D is unclear. Per the germline V gene, CDR1 is SGHVS and CDR2 is FNYEAQ. CDR3 length: 15 residues. The germline V and J ends were trimmed by 3 bases and 0 bases, with 11 bases remaining between them. CDR3 amino acids: CASSLGRLMNTEAFF. The CDR3 DNA reads TGTGCCAGCAGCTTGGGCCGCCTTATGAACACTGAAGCTTTCTTT.

The rearrangement uses TRBV5-1 and TRBJ1-2, with 7 positions matching TRBD1. Germline CDR1 and CDR2: SGHRS and YFSETQ. The CDR3 loop spans 13 amino acids. V lost 2 bases, J lost 8 bases, and 6 bases stayed unmatched. In DNA form, the CDR3 reads TGCGCCAGCAGCTTAGACAGGGTAATAGGCTACACCTTC. Encoded protein: CASSLDRVIGYTF.

This clone has only one observation. Within the sample, other DNA sequences also encode this same CDR3. The genes are TRBV9 and TRBJ1-6; D is undetermined. There are 12 residues in the CDR3. Trimming left V 0 bases short and J 6 bases short, with 1 base between. Germline-derived CDR1 and CDR2 are SGDLS and YYNGEE. The CDR3 loop is CASSVGNSPLHF. DNA of the CDR3: TGTGCCAGCAGCGTAGGTAATTCACCCCTCCACTTT.

With respect to this clone: Other nucleotide sequences in the sample specify the same CDR3. V is TRBV27 and J is TRBJ2-6; D perhaps matches TRBD1 (5 bases). This CDR3 region has 15 residues. V was trimmed by 0 bases and J by 4 bases, leaving 7 bases between them. Per germline, CDR1 MNHEY and CDR2 SMNVEV (reference sequence). The CDR3, as DNA: TGTGCCAGCAGTTTATCGAGGACAGGGGCCAACGTCCTGACTTTC. Translated, it gives CASSLSRTGANVLTF.

Concerning this clone itself: Other DNA sequences in this specimen translate into the identical CDR3. This chain connects TRBV20-1 to TRBJ2-3, with D uncertain. V lost 6 bases and J lost 0, with 4 bases in between. The CDR3 runs 11 residues. Germline CDR1 DFQATT, CDR2 SNEGSKA (reference sequence). CDR3 sequence: CSARSTDTQYF. CDR3 coding DNA: TGCAGTGCCCGTAGCACAGATACGCAGTATTTT.

DNA for the CDR3: TGTGCCAGCAGTGAAATGGATACGCAGTATTTT. It specifies CASSEMDTQYF. The chain employs TRBV6-1 and TRBJ2-3; D gene unclear. Per the germline V gene, CDR1 is MNHNS and CDR2 is SASEGT. This CDR3 comprises 11 residues. The V end was cut by 2 bases, the J end by 6 bases, with 3 bases between.

The gene calls are TRBV28 and TRBJ1-4; D unresolved. This CDR3 is built from 11 residues. Germline values: CDR1 MDHEN, CDR2 SYDVKM. V shed 6 bases and J shed 1 base, with 0 bases lying between them. For the CDR3, the DNA is TGTGCCAGCAGAACTAATGAAAAACTGTTTTTT. Amino acid sequence: CASRTNEKLFF.